This TCR beta chain was sequenced during a study of yellow fever vaccine responses in identical twins. To note about this clonotype: The antigen is unknown.

Study-wide results and caveats: Twins' vaccine T cell response reportedly gave the appearance of partial convergence and partial personalization.

One entry per CDR3 protein results from TCRdb running MiXCR on the RT-PCR reads. The table has about 16,000 distinct CDR3 sequences, 80% to 85% seen once. The germline gives CDR1 MNHEY, CDR2 SVGEGT. After removal of 0 bases from V and 4 bases from J, the junction contained 3 bases not matched to a gene. CDR3 length: 15 residues. Here the sequenced sample was T cells from blood (PBMCs), unsorted or a sorted subset (not recorded which), taken before or after yellow fever vaccination (not recorded which). This TCR derives from a woman between 18 and 29 years old who received the yellow fever vaccine. V gene TRBV6-2 or TRBV6-3 combines with J gene TRBJ2-1; 7 bases match TRBD2. The CDR3 reads CASSYSSGLYNEQFF. The CDR3 DNA sequence: TGTGCCAGCAGTTACTCTAGCGGGTTATACAATGAGCAGTTCTTC.